Presented here are 20 T cell receptor beta chains from one specimen sequenced in a study of monozygotic twins with inflammatory bowel disease. TCRdb re-called the 5' RACE reads and shows each CDR3 protein once, DNA omitted. The sample has some 170,000 distinct CDR3 sequences, and its top ten clones hold just under 7.5%. The sample was blood. Receptors originate from a human donor with ulcerative colitis or Crohn's disease, or a healthy co-twin of an affected twin (not recorded which).

The rearrangement uses TRBV10-2 and TRBJ2-1; TCRdb designates TRBD1, a call that cannot be tested without DNA. The CDR3 runs 15 residues. From germline, CDR1 is WSHSY and CDR2 SAAADI. The CDR3: CASKVPGGSYNEQFF.

V gene TRBV5-6 combines with J gene TRBJ2-3; TCRdb outputs TRBD1, but without DNA this stays unchecked. The germline V gene has CDR1 SGHDT and CDR2 YYEEEE. This CDR3 has 15 amino acids. The CDR3 here is CASSRRDRHTDTQYF.

The rearrangement links TRBV10-3 to TRBJ2-5. The CDR3 contains 12 residues. CDR1 is ENHRY and CDR2 is SYGVKD in the germline V gene. The CDR3 sequence: CAISEGLETQYF.

J is TRBJ2-1 and V is TRBV5-1; TCRdb's D call of TRBD2 is untestable without DNA. The CDR3 is made up of 18 amino acids. CDR1 and CDR2 (germline): SGHRS, YFSETQ. The CDR3 here is CASSPQLLAGGHYNEQFF.

The rearrangement uses TRBV5-1 and TRBJ2-5; with no DNA, the TCRdb D assignment of TRBD1 cannot be verified. The germline CDR1 and CDR2 sequences are SGHRS and YFSETQ. The CDR3 is 14 amino acids. The CDR3: CASSSGGPVETQYF.

The chain combines TRBV5-1 with TRBJ1-5. CDR1 is SGHRS, CDR2 YFSETQ, per germline. CDR3 size: 15 residues. CDR3 region: CASSLDPGGNQPQHF.

V gene TRBV27 combines with J gene TRBJ2-3. From germline, CDR1 is MNHEY and CDR2 SMNVEV (reference sequence). There are 14 residues in the CDR3. CDR3 amino acids: CASSTYWRADTQYF.

This sequence joins TRBV24-1 and TRBJ2-1; with no DNA, the TCRdb D assignment of TRBD2 cannot be verified. The CDR3 totals 17 residues. Germline lookup yields CDR1 KGHDR and CDR2 SFDVKD. CDR3 sequence reads: CATSDPGTSGGKNEQFF.

This chain links TRBV12-3 or TRBV12-4 with TRBJ2-3; TCRdb selects TRBD2, and the lack of DNA leaves this call unchecked. CDR3 length: 13 amino acids. The CDR3 loop is CASSFRGGAGSYF.

This chain links TRBV10-3 with TRBJ2-5; TCRdb's D call of TRBD1 is untestable without DNA. Germline V lookup: CDR1 ENHRY, CDR2 SYGVKD. The CDR3 runs 14 residues. CDR3 loop: CAISEGAHQETQYF.

This rearrangement joins TRBV6-5 to TRBJ2-5. This CDR3 has 15 residues. Germline V lookup: CDR1 MNHEY, CDR2 SVGAGI. Here the CDR3 reads CASSYSRYLQETQYF.

J is TRBJ2-7 and V is TRBV19; TCRdb picks TRBD2, but there is no DNA to check that call. Germline assignment: CDR1 LNHDA and CDR2 SQIVND (reference sequence). The CDR3 totals 16 residues. CDR3 sequence reads: CASSMARLTRPYEQYF.

The chain employs TRBV20-1 and TRBJ1-5. Germline loops: CDR1 DFQATT, CDR2 SNEGSKA (reference sequence). CDR3 length: 12 amino acids. The CDR3 sequence is CSARQGNQPQHF.

The rearrangement links TRBV19 to TRBJ2-5; the TCRdb call, TRBD2, lacks DNA for checking. The CDR3 has 18 residues. In germline, CDR1 is LNHDA, CDR2 SQIVND (reference sequence). The CDR3 is CASSILAGGLNIKETQYF.

CDR3 region: CATSRVVGSGRIHEQYF. The gene calls are TRBV15 and TRBJ2-7; there is no DNA to check the TCRdb D call of TRBD2. From germline, CDR1 is LNHNV and CDR2 YYDKDF (reference sequence). The CDR3 is made up of 17 amino acids.

V and J are TRBV9 and TRBJ2-5; without DNA, the TCRdb call of TRBD1 cannot be checked. The germline V gene has CDR1 SGDLS and CDR2 YYNGEE. The CDR3 extends over 16 amino acids. The CDR3 is CASSVLQGLPQETQYF.

This chain connects TRBV5-6 to TRBJ2-1; TCRdb proposes TRBD1, but this gene call is untestable without DNA. CDR1 and CDR2 (germline): SGHDT, YYEEEE. The CDR3 is 16 amino acids. The CDR3 protein is CASTLGGGRPYNEQFF.

The chain is built from TRBV20-1 and TRBJ2-1; the TCRdb call, TRBD1, lacks DNA for checking. Germline lookup yields CDR1 DFQATT and CDR2 SNEGSKA (reference sequence). The CDR3 is 14 residues long. CDR3 sequence: CSANDRYSYNEQFF.

The rearrangement joins TRBV7-3 to TRBJ2-3; the TCRdb D gene call, TRBD1, has no DNA to confirm it. Germline CDR1 and CDR2: SGHTA and FQGTGA. The CDR3 is 14 residues long. The CDR3: CASSLSGSTDTQYF.

The chain has TRBV6-1 and TRBJ2-1; the D gene TCRdb calls, TRBD2, cannot be checked with no DNA. The germline V gene encodes CDR1 MNHNS and CDR2 SASEGT. This CDR3 region has 14 residues. CDR3 region: CASSPSGRVNEQFF.